This TCR beta chain is drawn from a study of cytomegalovirus exposure and HLA in healthy donors (TCRdb year 2017). Some background on the complete study: According to a later analysis, the 120 or so validation repertoires were produced on the same platform as the approximately 620 repertoires of the first cohort. The study was designed to test whether signatures of past pathogen exposure could be identified by cataloging public T cell receptors. Besides the first cohort of approximately 710 subjects, a separate validation cohort made up of 120 different subjects was used. The study combined high-throughput TCR immunosequencing, statistical association of individual TCRs with disease status, and machine learning to predict cytomegalovirus infection status. Paper-wide results and their limitations: Three of the identified cytomegalovirus-associated TCR beta chains were confirmed in vitro to be specific for cytomegalovirus antigens. A later analysis lacked HLA typing for the validation cohort, so it scored co-occurrence in that cohort across all 120 repertoires. A later analysis found that TCRs clustered in the first cohort also tended to co-occur in the roughly 110 validation repertoires, with more than 90% of cluster scores above 0. According to the authors, the approach could potentially be generalized to other disease states and immunological phenotypes. Most TCR sequences were observed very rarely across donors, whereas some public TCRs were present in many individuals. The classifier was reported to diagnose cytomegalovirus status with high specificity and sensitivity in both the original and validation cohorts. The study listed 150 to 200 TCR beta chains as associated with cytomegalovirus.

Separate from the approximately 700-subject first cohort, the validation cohort of roughly 110 subjects was the group to which the donors belonged. CDR1 and CDR2, looked up from the germline V gene, are SGHRS and YFSETQ. Germline trimming: 4 bases from V, 6 bases from J; junction bases outside gene matches: 16. Including cysteine and phenylalanine, the CDR3 has 17 amino acids. Of the read, only the CDR3 DNA is kept; its 51 bases are in frame from base 1. Remarks on this clone: There is no known antigen for this receptor. Base qualities are missing; no much larger clone stands one base away.

The protocol used for the library was the immunoSEQ multiplex PCR assay. The paper's data handling went like this. To diagnose cytomegalovirus status from the catalog of TCR beta chain sequences, a statistical classification framework was built. The table was pulled from immuneACCESS by TCRdb, which kept in-frame rearrangements only. Such tables lose some clones; where checked, under half of the loss comes from unresolved V genes, and the rest has no known cause. The V and J calls and clone size were taken over from that table, and D and trimming were inferred from the DNA. Here the sample has tens of thousands of clones; approximately 80% occur a single time. The ten largest clones add up to about 3% of the sample.

The sequencing input was PBMCs. The chain is assembled from TRBV5-1 and TRBJ1-2; 9 bases in between match TRBD1. This clonotype was sampled from a man aged 25 to 45 in good health and CMV-seronegative. The DNA reads as follows: TGCGCCAGCAGCCGACTGGACCGGGACAGGGTTTCTCATGGCTACACCTTC. Its protein is CASSRLDRDRVSHGYTF.